This entry describes one T cell receptor beta chain. The antigen it binds to is not known. Per-base quality was not reported, and no clone a single base away is much larger than it. V is cut by 8 bases and J by 4 bases, and the space between the germline ends is 16 bases. CDR1 and CDR2 were assigned from the germline V gene as SQVTM and ANQGSEA. Spanning cysteine to phenylalanine, the CDR3 consists of 13 amino acids. The kept DNA is CDR3 alone, 39 bases in frame from the first base. The sample is drawn from a study of blood T cell repertoires in COVID-19 (dated by TCRdb to the early 2020s). About the study as a whole: Samples covering the acute and convalescent phases of COVID-19 were provided by collaborators in the United States, Italy and Spain. The material from the prospective study consisted of cDNA or gDNA derived from T cells, B-cell-depleted T cells, or PBMCs. The dataset comprised deeply sampled blood TCRbeta repertoires from subjects exposed to, actively infected with, or recovered from COVID-19. The repertoires were released in a freely available public database intended as a resource for research on the immune response to SARS-CoV-2. The samples were drawn from two sources: the first 160 participants of the ongoing ImmuneRACE study, and 1,000 to 1,500 subjects contributed by 6 global collaborators. Sample metadata almost always included a de-identified subject ID, COVID-19 status, age in years and sex. Where HLA class I and class II types were available, the types were taken from metadata supplied by the sample provider, not from assay-based typing. Broader findings and caveats from the paper: The amount of clinical and demographic metadata varied by source and participant and was provided uncurated.

Whole blood was collected in K2EDTA tubes by collaborating institutions according to the institutions' own protocols. For TCRbeta analysis, collaborators shipped samples in one of three forms: frozen whole blood, isolated PBMCs, or DNA extracted from either of those sample types. TCRbeta CDR3 regions were amplified from genomic DNA by means of the immunoSEQ Assay, a bias-controlled multiplex PCR. Concerning the study's data processing: The number of nucleated cells in each sample was estimated by amplification of reference gene primers within the assay. To quantify the absolute abundance of each unique TCRbeta CDR3 rearrangement, sequence reads were collapsed and filtered. For each sample, productive Simpson clonality was calculated by taking the square root of Simpson's diversity index across productive rearrangements. This is the immuneACCESS table as TCRdb keeps it, with only in-frame sequences that have V and J called. A part of the clones is gone; compared with another copy, unresolved V genes explain less than half, and the rest is unexplained. V and J calls and clone size are given by that table; D and trimming were obtained from the DNA. Across this sample there are some 200,000 clones, with around 80% seen only once. The top ten clones comprise more than 7% of the sample.

Sequenced sample: peripheral blood. The sequence is built from TRBV29-1 and TRBJ2-3; the best D guess is TRBD1, with 8 bases matching. The source is a woman aged 70 to 79 with acute or convalescent COVID-19. The encoded CDR3 is CSTNRGRADTQYF. The sequenced DNA: TGCAGCACAAACAGGGGGAGGGCAGATACGCAGTATTTT.